This T cell receptor beta chain was identified in a study of shared clonotypes between healthy human individuals. Study results and caveats: Shared clonotypes: 4.5% to 6% naive CD4, about 4% naive CD8, 2.3% memory CD4, 0.4% to 0.5% memory CD8. Relative to memory subsets, naive subsets generally showed larger estimated richness.

For this clone: Its target is unknown.

Assay execution proceeded at the deep level. Each sorted subset replicate got 200 ng genomic DNA, roughly 33,000 genomes. Method: immunoSEQ multiplex PCR; TCRdb's copy keeps in-frame clones and lacks some. The sample lists about 1 million clones, under 80% occurring once. V lost 6 bases and J 8 bases, leaving 22 bases between the germline ends. This CDR3 is 14 amino acids long. The V gene's germline CDR1 is SQVTM and CDR2 ANQGSEA. The chain uses TRBV29-1 and TRBJ1-2; tentative D call: TRBD1 (5 bases). The receptor comes from a man between 18 and 35 years old in good health. The sample consisted of memory CD4+ T cells sorted from blood. The subset here: CD45RA-negative fraction. This CDR3 is CSVFRGDGWQGYTF. CDR3 DNA sequence: TGCAGCGTCTTTCGTGGGGACGGCTGGCAGGGCTACACCTTC.